This T cell receptor beta chain derives from a study of CD8+CD57+ T cells in acquired aplastic anemia. Study-wide background: The DNA of sorted CD4+ and CD8+ cells averaged approximately 3.3 ug.

Between the trimmed V and J ends, which lost 0 bases and 2 bases, there was a span of 13 bases. CDR3 length equals 16 residues. Looked up from germline, CDR1 is SGHRS and CDR2 is YFSETQ. TCR beta VDJ and CDR3 were profiled, and genomic DNA was the template. From the reads, TCRdb called clonotypes with MiXCR, one entry per CDR3 protein. This table has under 200,000 distinct CDR3 sequences, about 60% appearing once. This rearrangement joins TRBV5-1 to TRBJ2-3; a possible D gene is TRBD2 (6 bases). Material: sorted CD4+, CD8+, or CD8+CD57+ T cells (not recorded which) from PBMCs. The receptor comes from a human donor in good health. The DNA of the CDR3 is TGCGCCAGCAGCTTGGAGCCGGGACTCCTCACAGATACGCAGTATTTT. It is translated as CASSLEPGLLTDTQYF.